This T cell receptor (beta chain) appears in the sequencing data of a study of human T cells and chemical hapten exposure. Trimming cost V 5 bases and J 11 bases; bases outside gene matches: 9. The CDR3 extends over 13 amino acids. TCRdb reprocessed the RACE reads via MiXCR and lists one record per CDR3 protein. Of around 380,000 distinct CDR3 sequences in the sample, 4.8% are singletons; the top ten hold approximately 2.3%. At least ten counts were recorded for this clonotype. The time point is: patch test 1, 2 weeks after DPC sensitization. Specified treatment: therapeutic diphenylcyclopropenone sensitization with weekly scalp DPC.

The receptor comes from a woman in her forties or fifties with alopecia areata. Some clones in this sample may be carry-over from other donors' samples. The V call is TRBV12-3 or TRBV12-4, the J call TRBJ2-3, with TRBD1 matching 8 bases. The specimen comprised whole blood, sampled in connection with sensitization to the hapten diphenylcyclopropenone (DPC). The CDR3 DNA sequence: TGTGCCAGCAGTCTGCTCACAGGGGGTAGGCAGTATTTT. Amino acids: CASSLLTGGRQYF.